This T cell receptor beta chain was captured in a study of cytomegalovirus exposure and HLA in healthy donors (TCRdb year 2017). Background on the whole study: In an earlier analysis of some 550 of the donors, approximately 300 Gb of sequence data and 100 million or so unique TCR beta sequences from 180 million or so T cells were reported. An early release covering around 630 HLA-typed donors comprised about 300 gigabases of sequencing data and around 80 million unique TCR sequences. Among the roughly 400 genotyped donors, more than 70% belonged to the genetic ancestry cluster associated with self-reported Caucasian donors. The study aimed to test whether signatures of past pathogen exposure could be identified by cataloging public T cell receptors. The study profiled the T cell repertoires of about 640 subjects by immunosequencing and related them to cytomegalovirus serostatus. Besides the first cohort of approximately 670 subjects, a separate validation cohort made up of over 100 different subjects was used. The study combined high-throughput TCR immunosequencing, statistical association of individual TCRs with disease status, and machine learning to predict cytomegalovirus infection status. A later analysis re-analyzed previously published TCR beta repertoires from 550 to 700 donors and added high-resolution HLA genotyping to study TCR occurrence patterns. In the later analysis, no new phenotypic data were used to find candidate immune exposures; instead, reliance was placed on TCR beta sequences and their occurrence across donors. An earlier analysis of more than 450 of the donors used high-throughput TCR beta sequencing to judge whether each TCR beta V gene segment behaved as functional or pseudogenic. Donor age, sex, ethnicity and CMV serostatus were compiled together with the repertoire data. In a later genetic analysis, genome-wide SNP genotypes for 398 of the 666 donors were used, and that subset was treated as a discovery cohort. All discovery cohort repertoires had been generated on a single sequencing platform. HLA typing covered class I and class II loci at four-digit resolution. Typing coverage varied by locus: about 620-630 donors for A, B, C, DRB1 and DQB1; more than 500 for DQA1; nearly 610 for DPA1; approximately 470 for DPB1. Because of strong linkage in the cohort, five DR-DQ haplotypes were treated as single units for association and clustering. Among 350 to 400 genotyped donors of the cohort, an average of roughly 240,000 unique TCR beta nucleotide sequences were sequenced per donor, around a sixth of them non-productive. Paper-wide results and their limitations: This cohort had only TCR beta chains sequenced, and the lack of alpha or paired-chain data limited which features could be detected. Because counts were too low, roughly 16 rarely observed V segments, including chromosome 9 orphons, were excluded from the earlier analysis of 587 of the donors. Because HLA typing was missing for some donors at each locus, association tests included only the typed subset. In an earlier analysis of more than 450 of the donors, most TCR beta V segments were observed in productive rearrangements about 90% or about 30% of the time, broadly matching IMGT annotations. For the cohort, immune exposure information was limited to CMV serostatus. Correlated functional status among segregating V segments might reflect linkage disequilibrium, but an unknown experimental factor could not be ruled out. Most CMV-associated TCR beta chains appeared to be HLA-restricted in a later analysis, and the HLA associations seemed to be driven largely by CMV exposure. A later genetic analysis associated a missense DCLRE1C variant with V-gene and J-gene trimming of TCR beta chains, and an independent cohort replicated the association. Sequencing depth was assumed to be roughly uniform across donors in the presence/absence analyses, though that assumption may not hold. According to a later analysis, parvovirus B19, influenza, CMV and Epstein-Barr virus appeared linked to several top co-occurrence clusters. Some IMGT-functional V segments, including TRBV6-2 and TRBV6-3, could not be distinguished by the 87-base-pair reads and were therefore excluded. It was suggested by the authors that the approach could potentially be generalized to other disease states and immunological phenotypes. In vitro tests confirmed that a few of the cytomegalovirus-associated TCR beta chains recognize cytomegalovirus antigens. A further reported finding was that TCR beta sequences accurately predicted the HLA-A and HLA-B alleles for most subjects in the first cohort. A later genetic analysis reported fewer N-insertions in productive TCRs among donors in an Asian-associated ancestry cluster than the roughly 620-donor mean. Cytomegalovirus status was reported to be diagnosed by the classifier with high specificity and sensitivity in both the original and validation cohorts. In a later analysis, HLA-associated TCR beta chains showed more clonal expansion and lower generation probabilities than non-associated chains that were equally common. When HLA alleles, especially DR and DQ, strongly co-occurred, attributing TCR associations to individual alleles was difficult. Most TCR sequences were seen in very few donors, while some public TCRs were found in many individuals. According to a later analysis, TCR association rates differed among HLA loci, with DRB1 alleles showing the most associated TCRs and HLA-C alleles showing the fewest. In a later analysis, 16,951 TCR beta sequences were associated with specific HLA alleles at a false discovery rate of 0.05. A cluster of highly shared sequence variants was judged likely to represent a technical artifact of the sequencing pipeline. The study listed over 150 TCR beta chains as associated with cytomegalovirus.

The library was made by the immunoSEQ multiplex PCR assay. The multiplex PCR relied on a mix of 60 forward primers for TCR Vbeta segments and 13 reverse primers for TCR Jbeta segments. A multiplex PCR assay on genomic DNA amplified the CDR3 region of rearranged TCR beta genes. On the Illumina HiSeq System, the amplified TCR beta libraries were sequenced as 87-base-pair reads. The paper's data handling went like this. A later analysis counted about 80 million unique TCR beta chains across the 650 to 700 repertoires, and roughly 10 million of these chains were shared by at least two donors. Raw reads were error-corrected and collapsed into unique sequences by a nearest-neighbor algorithm in which closely related sequences were merged to remove PCR and sequencing errors. Alignment of CDR3 sequences to IMGT reference sequences was used to assign V, D and J gene segments. For a sequence to be retained, a match of at least six nucleotides to both a V gene segment and a J gene segment was required. Rearrangements were called productive when the CDR3 lacked stop codons and stayed in frame with V and J; all others were non-productive. Following IMGT convention, CDR3 was defined as the stretch from the second conserved V-encoded cysteine up to the conserved J-encoded phenylalanine. The earlier analysis of about 620 of the donors excluded sequences that lacked an unambiguous match to a single V gene segment. An earlier analysis of over 450 of the donors classified V segments as functional when productive rearrangements were above 56.7% and as segregating when the standard deviation between donors was above 5%. A statistical classification framework was built to diagnose cytomegalovirus status from the catalog of TCR beta chain sequences. In a later analysis, V and J genes were assigned by comparing TCR nucleotide sequences against IMGT/GENE-DB human TR gene sequences. Using the TCRdist pipeline, a later analysis assigned CDR3 sequences along with most-parsimonious VDJ recombination scenarios. In a later analysis, every TCR beta chain was defined by the combination of its CDR3 amino acid sequence and its V-gene family, and reads without a unique V-gene family were dropped. As a way to deal with suspected cross-contamination and a sequencing artifact, a later analysis dropped roughly 600 nucleotide sequences that were highly shared and had low generation probability. In a later analysis, a clonal expansion index for each public chain was calculated from normalized within-repertoire ranks of inferred template counts. In a later analysis, generation probabilities were computed with a VDJ recombination model fitted to out-of-frame rearrangements, and the resulting probabilities were checked against IGoR. In a later analysis, TCR-TCR, TCR-HLA and TCR-CMV co-occurrence was scored with hypergeometric tests, and a repertoire-size bias correction was applied to TCR pairs. In a later analysis, false discovery rates were estimated by permuting HLA or CMV assignments 20 times. A later analysis grouped co-occurring TCRs with DBSCAN, adding TCRdist sequence similarity when clustering within HLA-allele-positive subsets. Repertoires with fewer than 30,000 or more than 120,000 public chains, plus five repertoires with anomalous nucleotide sharing, were excluded from co-occurrence clustering. As stored in TCRdb, this immuneACCESS dataset retains in-frame rearrangements with V and J assigned. A fraction of the clones does not appear; measured against another copy, unresolved V genes explain less than half of the discrepancy, and the remainder lacks a known reason. V and J calls and clone size come straight from that table; D and trimming were deduced from the DNA. The sample table shows 50,000 to 65,000 clones, and 82% are seen once. The top ten hold around 3.3% of the sample.

Worth noting for this clone: Its antigen is unknown. Per-base qualities were not stored, and no clone one base away is much larger.

Counted from cysteine to phenylalanine, this CDR3 has 15 amino acids. The retained sequence is limited to the CDR3, 45 bases, with the frame set at the first base. CDR1 and CDR2 are read off the germline V gene as MGHRA and YSYEKL. Trimming leaves V shorter by 2 bases and J shorter by 4 bases, with the junction holding 5 bases beyond the gene matches. The cohort consisted of some 730 healthy bone marrow donors. All cohort members were sampled while nominally healthy, although unrecorded immune exposures were likely present. The donor tested CMV seronegative and was one of the 352 seronegative cohort members. Each donor provided a peripheral blood sample, and peripheral blood mononuclear cells were used for TCR beta sequencing. Genomic DNA was extracted from the blood cell samples with the Qiagen DNeasy Blood Extraction Kit.

Sequences were obtained from PBMCs. This clonotype was obtained from a woman aged 18 to 35 in good health and CMV-seronegative. Recombination connected TRBV4-1 to TRBJ2-7; a stretch of 10 junction bases matches TRBD2. The DNA sequence reads TGCGCCAGCAGCCAACCCACTAGCGGGAAATACGAGCAGTACTTC. It is translated as CASSQPTSGKYEQYF.